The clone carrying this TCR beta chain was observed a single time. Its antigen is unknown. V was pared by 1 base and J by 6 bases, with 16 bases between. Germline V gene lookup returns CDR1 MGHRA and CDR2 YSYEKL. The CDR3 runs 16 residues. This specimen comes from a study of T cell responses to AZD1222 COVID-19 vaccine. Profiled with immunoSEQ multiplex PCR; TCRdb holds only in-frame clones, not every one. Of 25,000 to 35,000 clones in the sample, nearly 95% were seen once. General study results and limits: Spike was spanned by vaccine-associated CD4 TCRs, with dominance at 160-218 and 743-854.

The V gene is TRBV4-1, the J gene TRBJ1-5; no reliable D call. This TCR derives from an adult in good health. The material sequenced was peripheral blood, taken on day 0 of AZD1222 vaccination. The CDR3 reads CASSQVTHTPIQPQHF. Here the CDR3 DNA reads TGCGCCAGCAGCCAAGTAACGCACACCCCAATTCAGCCCCAGCATTTT.